Below, 23 T cell receptor beta chains from the same sample are listed, as sequenced in a study of PD-1 blockade in classical Hodgkin lymphoma. Every one of the patients relapsed after autologous stem cell transplantation (brentuximab vedotin exposure was variable). Generated by immunoSEQ multiplex PCR, the TCRdb table keeps only in-frame clones and is missing some. The sample lists approximately 19,000 clones, just over 75% occurring once. The specimen was peripheral blood mononuclear cells (PBMCs), collected before the second cycle of nivolumab. The receptors come from a human donor with classical Hodgkin lymphoma.

The CDR3 loop reads CASSLPRAGGELFF. The CDR3 coding sequence is TGTGCCAGCAGCTTACCCCGGGCGGGGGGGGAGCTGTTTTTT. The chain couples TRBV7-9 to TRBJ2-2; weak D call: TRBD2 (6 bases). This CDR3 spans 14 amino acids. The V end lost 2 bases, the J end lost 8 bases, and 12 bases lay between the germline ends. From germline, CDR1 is SEHNR and CDR2 FQNEAQ (reference sequence).

The rearrangement uses TRBV6-5 and TRBJ1-3, with 8 bases that match TRBD1. V shed 10 bases, J shed 4 bases, and the junction held 6 bases outside the gene matches. Germline assignment: CDR1 MNHEY and CDR2 SVGAGI. This CDR3 contains 13 residues. CDR3: CATRQGRGNTIYF. The CDR3 bases are TGTGCCACCAGACAGGGGAGGGGAAACACCATATATTTT.

The genes are TRBV5-1 and TRBJ1-2; 8 bases are shared with TRBD1. This CDR3 region has 15 residues. In germline, CDR1 is SGHRS, CDR2 YFSETQ. J was trimmed by 3 bases and V by 4 bases; bases with no gene match: 8. The CDR3 region has the DNA TGCGCCAGCAGCCCTGGACAGGGTGCGGACTATGGCTACACCTTC. This codes for CASSPGQGADYGYTF.

V is TRBV5-5 and J is TRBJ2-7; a weak D match, TRBD1 (5 bases). With 3 bases removed from V and 0 bases from J, the gap between germline ends came to 10 bases. Germline V gene lookup returns CDR1 SGHKS and CDR2 YYEKEE (reference sequence). This CDR3 spans 14 amino acids. The CDR3 bases are TGTGCCAGCAGCTCCCCAGGGATCTCCTACGAGCAGTACTTC. It yields the protein CASSSPGISYEQYF. Based on the CDR3 plus reference TRBV5-5 and TRBJ2-7, the full variable domain is DAGVTQSPTHLIKTRGQQVTLRCSPISGHKSVSWYQQVLGQGPQFIFQYYEKEERGRGNFPDRFSARQFPNYSSELNVNALLLGDSALYLCASSSPGISYEQYFGPGTRLTVT.

The rearrangement joins TRBV25-1 to TRBJ1-1; TRBD1 is a possible D gene (6 bases). The CDR3 loop spans 16 amino acids. Trimming shortened V by 4 bases and J by 4 bases, and 19 bases separated the two germline ends. Per germline, CDR1 MGHDK and CDR2 SYGVNS. The chain's CDR3 is CASSAQKGEETTEAFF. DNA for the CDR3: TGTGCCAGCAGTGCCCAAAAGGGGGAAGAGACCACTGAAGCTTTCTTT.

The J gene is TRBJ2-7, the V gene TRBV2; D may match TRBD1 or TRBD2 (6 bases each). Germline-derived CDR1 and CDR2 are SNHLY and FYNNEI. The CDR3 loop spans 12 amino acids. The V end was cut by 2 bases, the J end by 6 bases, with 8 bases between. As DNA, the CDR3 is TGTGCCAGCAGTGAATGGGGGGCCGAGCAGTACTTC. This codes for CASSEWGAEQYF.

V is TRBV29-1 and J is TRBJ2-2; D unclear. Looked up from germline, CDR1 is SQVTM and CDR2 is ANQGSEA. The CDR3 extends over 13 amino acids. The V end was cut by 7 bases, the J end by 0 bases, with 9 bases between. Here the CDR3 DNA reads TGCAGCGGACGACACGCGAACACCGGGGAGCTGTTTTTT. Translation: CSGRHANTGELFF.

As for this clone: This CDR3 is also generated by other DNA sequences in the sample. The J gene is TRBJ1-4, the V gene TRBV18; maybe TRBD1 (5 bases). In germline, CDR1 is KGHSH, CDR2 LQKENI. Trimming pared 3 bases from V and 7 bases from J, leaving 6 bases between. This CDR3 has 12 amino acids. The DNA of the CDR3 is TGTGCCAGCTCACCGGGGCGTGAAAAACTGTTTTTT. Amino acid sequence: CASSPGREKLFF.

CDR3 loop: CASSYSRFNQPQHF. CDR3 DNA sequence: TGTGCCAGCAGTTACTCGAGGTTCAATCAGCCCCAGCATTTT. This rearrangement joins TRBV6-5 to TRBJ1-5; no reliable D call. CDR1 is MNHEY, CDR2 SVGAGI, per germline. The germline V and J ends were trimmed by 0 bases and 3 bases, with 6 bases remaining between them. This CDR3 contains 14 residues.

The rearrangement uses TRBV19 and TRBJ2-5; D possibly corresponds to TRBD2 (6 bases). The V end was cut by 9 bases, the J end by 10 bases, with 18 bases between. This CDR3 has 12 amino acids. Germline V CDR1 and CDR2: LNHDA, SQIVND (reference sequence). In DNA form, the CDR3 reads TGTGCCAGCGGGGACTTGCCGCGGGGCCAGTACTTC. It is translated as CASGDLPRGQYF. Full variable domain (remainder filled in from reference TRBV19 and TRBJ2-5): DGGITQSPKYLFRKEGQNVTLSCEQNLNHDAMYWYRQDPGQGLRLIYYSQIVNDFQKGDIAEGYSVSREKKESFPLTVTSAQKNPTAFYLCASGDLPRGQYFGPGTRLLVL.

This clone was recorded a few times. This chain connects TRBV5-1 to TRBJ2-5; 8 nucleotides agree with TRBD1. CDR1 and CDR2 from the germline V gene are SGHRS and YFSETQ. Unmatched junction bases numbered 5, after V lost 2 bases and J lost 5 bases. This CDR3 is built from 14 residues. The CDR3, as DNA: TGCGCCAGCAGCTTCCAGGGGGCGCAGGAGACCCAGTACTTC. It specifies CASSFQGAQETQYF.

The V gene is TRBV5-1, the J gene TRBJ2-1; 13 bases map to TRBD2. The CDR3 runs 15 residues. J lost 7 bases, V lost 2 bases, and 3 bases had no gene match. Looked up from germline, CDR1 is SGHRS and CDR2 is YFSETQ. The CDR3: CASSFGLAGDNEQFF. The DNA for the CDR3 is TGCGCCAGCAGCTTCGGACTAGCGGGAGATAATGAGCAGTTCTTC.

The CDR3 spells CACGGGANYGYTF. The CDR3 DNA reads as TGTGCCTGCGGAGGGGGAGCTAACTATGGCTACACCTTC. The chain carries TRBV6-5 and TRBJ1-2; maybe TRBD1 (6 bases). This CDR3 has 13 amino acids. Trimming left V 11 bases short and J 0 bases short, with 13 bases between. Germline V gene sequence: CDR1 MNHEY, CDR2 SVGAGI.

The J gene is TRBJ1-4, the V gene TRBV9; TRBD1 matches at 8 bases. CDR3 size: 17 residues. Trimming took 0 bases from V and 7 from J; bases not matched to a gene: 11. CDR1 is SGDLS, CDR2 YYNGEE, per germline. The CDR3 region has the DNA TGTGCCAGCAGCGTAGGTCAGGGGGCGATTTCGGGTGAAAAACTGTTTTTT. It encodes CASSVGQGAISGEKLFF.

V usage is TRBV18 and J usage is TRBJ1-5; the D gene is possibly TRBD1 (5 bases). CDR1 and CDR2 (germline): KGHSH, LQKENI. This CDR3 spans 16 amino acids. The ends were cut back, 6 bases at V and 7 bases at J, with 22 bases in the middle. The CDR3 spells CASSQGDERSIQPQHF. In DNA form, the CDR3 reads TGTGCCAGCTCTCAAGGGGACGAAAGGAGCATCCAGCCCCAGCATTTT.

V gene TRBV19 combines with J gene TRBJ1-6; 7 nucleotides agree with TRBD1. V lost 7 bases, J lost 7 bases, and 4 bases stayed unmatched. The CDR3 is made up of 13 amino acids. Looked up from germline, CDR1 is LNHDA and CDR2 is SQIVND (reference sequence). DNA of the CDR3: TGTGCCAGTACAGCAGGGGGAAATTCACCCCTCCACTTT. Its protein is CASTAGGNSPLHF.

The chain recombines TRBV7-9 with TRBJ1-1, with a possible D match to TRBD1 (5 bases). Germline values: CDR1 SEHNR, CDR2 FQNEAQ (reference sequence). The CDR3 is 14 residues long. The germline V and J ends were trimmed by 1 base and 11 bases, with 17 bases remaining between them. The DNA for the CDR3 is TGTGCCAGCAGCTTAGGACAGTCTTTTGTTTCGGCTTTCTTT. Translated: CASSLGQSFVSAFF.

The gene calls are TRBV6-4 and TRBJ1-2; the D is unclear. Germline CDR1 is MRHNA and CDR2 is SNTAGT. CDR3 size: 15 residues. V shed 8 bases and J shed 0 bases, with 16 bases lying between them. The CDR3 is CASRIKRLANYGYTF. In DNA, the CDR3 is TGTGCCAGCCGAATCAAACGGTTAGCTAACTATGGCTACACCTTC.

V usage is TRBV29-1 and J usage is TRBJ1-1; D is perhaps TRBD1 (5 bases). This CDR3 is 10 amino acids long. Germline loops: CDR1 SQVTM, CDR2 ANQGSEA. CDR3 nucleotides: TGCAGTGGGGGGAACACTGAAGCTTTCTTT. Its translation: CSGGNTEAFF.

The CDR3: CASSSPGLASSSYEQYF. The CDR3 DNA sequence: TGTGCCAGCAGCTCCCCGGGACTAGCGTCGAGCTCCTACGAGCAGTACTTC. This chain joins TRBV4-2 and TRBJ2-7, with 10 bases identical to TRBD2. V lost 5 bases to trimming and J lost 0 bases; unmatched junction nucleotides: 10. The CDR3 consists of 17 residues. Looked up from germline, CDR1 is LGHNA and CDR2 is YNFKEQ.

The rearrangement joins TRBV5-4 to TRBJ1-4, with 8 positions matching TRBD1. J lost 10 bases, V lost 4 bases, and 18 bases had no gene match. The CDR3 extends over 17 amino acids. CDR1 and CDR2 (germline): SGHNT, YYREEE (reference sequence). CDR3 in DNA: TGTGCCAGCAGCCAAAAGCTCCCGGGGACAGGATTAGGAAAACTGTTTTTT. As protein: CASSQKLPGTGLGKLFF.

This clone was recorded once. The CDR3 sequence: CASSTTGGDTQYF. DNA of the CDR3: TGTGCCAGCAGCACCACAGGGGGAGATACGCAGTATTTT. The chain carries TRBV7-3 and TRBJ2-3; TRBD1 matches at 8 bases. Germline lookup yields CDR1 SGHTA and CDR2 FQGTGA. The CDR3 covers 13 residues. The trim removed 5 bases at V and 5 bases at J, leaving 3 bases unmatched.

The rearrangement links TRBV19 to TRBJ2-2; D possibly uses TRBD1 or TRBD2 (5 bases each). V lost 4 bases and J lost 6, with 15 bases in between. Germline V CDR1 and CDR2: LNHDA, SQIVND (reference sequence). CDR3 length: 15 amino acids. CDR3 amino acids: CASSTSGSLAGELFF. CDR3 sequence (DNA): TGTGCCAGTAGTACCTCAGGGAGTTTGGCCGGGGAGCTGTTTTTT.